Sequencing of this TCR beta chain was carried out in a study of T cells in Graves' hyperthyroidism and ophthalmopathy. Study outcomes and limitations: The model anticipated ophthalmopathy a median approximately 6.5 months pre-onset.

This clonotype was observed at least ten times. Its antigen is not known. Amplified regions were TCR beta CDR3 sequences from RNA transcripts. A first-round RT-PCR of the TCR CDR3 used the HTBI primer set. TCRdb itself ran the multiplex PCR reads through MiXCR, one entry per CDR3 protein. This table holds more than 150,000 distinct CDR3 sequences, approximately 15% found once. The V segment lost 4 bases and the J segment 4 bases; nucleotides outside the gene matches: 6. CDR1 is SGHAT and CDR2 is FQNNGV in the germline V gene. This CDR3 contains 14 residues. The chain joins TRBV11-2 to TRBJ1-1; 7 bases are shared with TRBD1. Source material: blood. This receptor was obtained from a woman in her forties or fifties with Graves' hyperthyroidism. This CDR3 is CASSSDRATTEAFF. The CDR3 coding sequence is TGTGCCAGCAGCTCCGACAGGGCGACCACTGAAGCTTTCTTT.